The rows below give T cell receptor beta chains drawn from one sample of a study of identical twins. TCRdb redid the calling of the 5' RACE reads with MiXCR, one entry per CDR3 protein. Counted here are about 690,000 distinct CDR3 sequences, 5.5% to 6.5% occurring once; the ten biggest clones make up roughly 2%. The source material was naive T cells sorted from blood. The receptors here all came from a man younger than 30 in good health. Each CDR3 is given with its conserved first and last residue. Fields, in order: D gene, J gene, clone size, CDR3 length, V gene, CDR3 protein, CDR3 DNA. D genes are given only for firm matches. Clone sizes are given selectively: once, few, many, or a class where the clone is expanded.

TRBD2,TRBJ2-1,many,15,TRBV20-1,CSAIPTSGGYNEQFF,TGCAGTGCTATACCCACTAGCGGAGGGTACAATGAGCAGTTCTTC
TRBD2,TRBJ2-2,many,15,TRBV20-1,CSARKRGLVTGELFF,TGCAGTGCGCGTAAGCGCGGACTAGTCACCGGGGAGCTGTTTTTT
NA,TRBJ1-1,few,15,TRBV10-3,CAISDDRKMNTEAFF,TGTGCCATCAGTGATGACAGGAAAATGAACACTGAAGCTTTCTTT
NA,TRBJ1-6,many,12,TRBV27,CASSFSASPLHF,TGTGCCAGCAGTTTTTCGGCCTCACCCCTCCACTTT
TRBD2,TRBJ2-2,many,15,TRBV7-6,CASSPLSGRIGELFF,TGTGCCAGCAGCCCCTTGAGCGGGAGGATCGGGGAGCTGTTTTTT
TRBD2,TRBJ2-4,NA,15,TRBV11-2,CASSRIREGKNIQYF,TGTGCCAGCAGCCGGATCAGGGAGGGCAAAAACATTCAGTACTTC
TRBD2,TRBJ2-1,NA,15,TRBV14,CASSQLAGVLNEQFF,TGTGCCAGCAGCCAACTAGCGGGAGTCCTAAATGAGCAGTTCTTC
TRBD1,TRBJ1-6,many,17,TRBV12-3/TRBV12-4,CASSLALSGQSNSPLHF,TGTGCCAGCAGTTTAGCGCTTTCGGGACAGAGTAATTCACCCCTCCACTTT
NA,TRBJ2-2,many,13,TRBV5-1,CASGRQNTGELFF,TGCGCCAGTGGACGGCAGAACACCGGGGAGCTGTTTTTT
NA,TRBJ2-7,NA,13,TRBV20-1,CSARGSSSYEQYF,TGCAGTGCTAGGGGGTCTAGCTCCTACGAGCAGTACTTC
NA,TRBJ2-2,NA,15,TRBV4-3,CASSQDTGVPGELFF,TGCGCCAGCAGCCAAGATACGGGAGTCCCCGGGGAGCTGTTTTTT
TRBD1,TRBJ2-1,NA,15,TRBV5-1,CASSFSQGARHEQFF,TGCGCCAGCAGCTTTAGTCAGGGGGCGAGGCATGAGCAGTTCTTC
TRBD1,TRBJ2-3,few,17,TRBV11-2,CASSFSPGQISTDTQYF,TGTGCCAGCAGCTTTTCCCCGGGACAGATAAGCACAGATACGCAGTATTTT
TRBD2,TRBJ2-1,NA,14,TRBV2,CASRGTRGYNEQFF,TGTGCCAGCCGGGGGACTAGGGGCTACAATGAGCAGTTCTTC
TRBD2,TRBJ2-2,many,14,TRBV5-1,CASSSFSGAGELFF,TGCGCCAGCAGCTCATTTAGCGGGGCCGGGGAGCTGTTTTTT
TRBD2,TRBJ2-5,few,17,TRBV27,CASSRTGTSGRVETQYF,TGTGCCAGCAGTCGCACCGGGACTAGCGGGAGGGTGGAGACCCAGTACTTC
NA,TRBJ2-5,few,14,TRBV18,CASSPEQLRETQYF,TGTGCCAGCTCACCCGAACAGCTAAGAGAGACCCAGTACTTC
NA,TRBJ1-1,many,13,TRBV11-1,CASSPRMDTEAFF,TGTGCCAGCAGCCCCCGTATGGACACTGAAGCTTTCTTT
TRBD2,TRBJ2-1,many,16,TRBV20-1,CSARAPAGGSRDEQFF,TGCAGTGCTAGAGCCCCAGCGGGAGGGTCAAGGGATGAGCAGTTCTTC
TRBD1,TRBJ2-6,NA,18,TRBV20-1,CSARASRDRVSGANVLTF,TGCAGTGCTAGAGCGTCCCGGGACAGGGTATCTGGGGCCAACGTCCTGACTTTC
NA,TRBJ1-2,many,13,TRBV5-1,CASSSSGEVGYTF,TGCGCCAGCAGCTCCTCAGGGGAGGTAGGCTACACCTTC
NA,TRBJ2-1,many,11,TRBV24-1,CATSDLSEQFF,TGTGCCACCAGTGATTTGAGTGAGCAGTTCTTC
TRBD1,TRBJ2-5,few,14,TRBV7-9,CASSFRGQQETQYF,TGTGCCAGCAGCTTCAGGGGGCAGCAAGAGACCCAGTACTTC
NA,TRBJ1-3,many,13,TRBV12-3/TRBV12-4,CASSFSSGNTIYF,TGTGCCAGCAGTTTTAGCTCTGGAAACACCATATATTTT
NA,TRBJ2-5,many,14,TRBV5-1,CASSQRQFQETQYF,TGCGCCAGCAGCCAAAGACAGTTCCAAGAGACCCAGTACTTC
TRBD1,TRBJ1-4,many,14,TRBV12-3/TRBV12-4,CASGDRRSNEKLFF,TGTGCCAGCGGGGACAGACGCTCTAATGAAAAACTGTTTTTT
NA,TRBJ1-1,many,14,TRBV7-3,CASTPQAGGTEAFF,TGTGCCAGCACCCCCCAGGCCGGAGGGACTGAAGCTTTCTTT
NA,TRBJ1-6,few,16,TRBV12-3/TRBV12-4,CASRPSVGGGGSPLHF,TGTGCCAGCAGGCCCTCCGTGGGGGGAGGCGGTTCACCCCTCCACTTT
TRBD1,TRBJ1-1,few,12,TRBV20-1,CSARTGGGEAFF,TGCAGTGCTCGGACAGGGGGCGGTGAAGCTTTCTTT
NA,TRBJ2-1,few,16,TRBV6-4,CASSRLGGRTYNEQFF,TGTGCCAGCAGTAGGCTGGGCGGGCGGACCTACAATGAGCAGTTCTTC
NA,TRBJ2-1,many,13,TRBV12-3/TRBV12-4,CASSLVGGNEQFF,TGTGCCAGCAGTTTAGTAGGGGGCAATGAGCAGTTCTTC
TRBD1,TRBJ2-1,NA,19,TRBV24-1,CATSDPPSARGPLNNEQFF,TGTGCCACCAGTGACCCCCCGTCGGCCAGGGGGCCTCTAAACAATGAGCAGTTCTTC
TRBD1,TRBJ2-7,NA,13,TRBV20-1,CSAPPGQTYEQYF,TGCAGTGCTCCTCCGGGACAGACCTACGAGCAGTACTTC
NA,TRBJ2-7,few,16,TRBV20-1,CSARDGQDWGNYEQYF,TGCAGTGCTAGAGATGGGCAAGATTGGGGGAACTACGAGCAGTACTTC
TRBD1,TRBJ1-5,few,13,TRBV7-9,CASSYDRDQPQHF,TGTGCCAGCAGCTATGACAGGGACCAGCCCCAGCATTTT
TRBD2,TRBJ2-5,NA,15,TRBV5-1,CASGPGLAGSETQYF,TGCGCCAGTGGACCGGGACTAGCGGGATCAGAGACCCAGTACTTC
TRBD1,TRBJ2-1,NA,17,TRBV10-3,CAISTLTGGTHYNEQFF,TGTGCCATCAGCACGTTGACAGGGGGGACTCATTACAATGAGCAGTTCTTC
TRBD2,TRBJ2-5,many,15,TRBV11-2,CASSGLAGPRVTQYF,TGTGCCAGCAGCGGACTAGCGGGGCCTCGGGTGACCCAGTACTTC
TRBD1,TRBJ2-5,NA,15,TRBV27,CASSLTGGAGKTQYF,TGTGCCAGCAGTTTGACAGGGGGCGCGGGGAAGACCCAGTACTTC
NA,TRBJ2-1,few,16,TRBV6-2/TRBV6-3,CASRERLLNSYNEQFF,TGTGCCAGCAGGGAGAGGCTACTCAATTCCTACAATGAGCAGTTCTTC
TRBD1,TRBJ2-1,NA,16,TRBV5-1,CASSFPRTGGNNEQFF,TGCGCCAGCAGCTTTCCTCGTACAGGGGGAAACAATGAGCAGTTCTTC
NA,TRBJ2-5,many,14,TRBV7-9,CASSFAGPEETQYF,TGTGCCAGCAGCTTTGCGGGACCAGAAGAGACCCAGTACTTC
NA,TRBJ2-2,NA,16,TRBV5-1,CASSYNPASSTGELFF,TGCGCCAGCAGCTATAACCCCGCTAGCAGCACCGGGGAGCTGTTTTTT
TRBD2,TRBJ2-3,many,15,TRBV12-3/TRBV12-4,CASSFLGRGTDTQYF,TGTGCCAGCAGTTTTTTGGGGAGGGGTACAGATACGCAGTATTTT
NA,TRBJ2-3,many,15,TRBV29-1,CSVGNGQGNTDTQYF,TGCAGCGTGGGGAACGGCCAGGGAAATACAGATACGCAGTATTTT
TRBD2,TRBJ2-1,NA,17,TRBV4-3,CASSQNARTSEYNEQFF,TGCGCCAGCAGCCAAAACGCAAGGACTAGCGAATACAATGAGCAGTTCTTC
TRBD2,TRBJ2-3,many,19,TRBV6-5,CASSYTPGLAGGGTDTQYF,TGTGCCAGCAGTTACACCCCGGGACTAGCGGGGGGGGGCACAGATACGCAGTATTTT
TRBD2,TRBJ2-6,few,18,TRBV28,CASGLHHGGGSGANVLTF,TGTGCCAGCGGACTTCACCATGGGGGGGGCTCTGGGGCCAACGTCCTGACTTTC
NA,TRBJ2-5,many,16,TRBV7-6,CASSFRRSSGQETQYF,TGTGCCAGCAGCTTCCGTAGGAGTTCGGGTCAAGAGACCCAGTACTTC
TRBD1,TRBJ2-7,many,12,TRBV29-1,CSARDRAYEQYF,TGCAGCGCAAGAGACAGGGCCTACGAGCAGTACTTC
NA,TRBJ1-3,NA,14,TRBV29-1,CSVAQGFSGNTIYF,TGCAGCGTTGCCCAGGGGTTCTCTGGAAACACCATATATTTT
NA,TRBJ2-3,few,16,TRBV7-2,CASSLVGQRATDTQYF,TGTGCCAGCAGCTTAGTCGGACAGAGAGCCACAGATACGCAGTATTTT
NA,TRBJ2-1,many,8,TRBV20-1,CSANEQFF,TGCAGTGCTAATGAGCAGTTCTTC
NA,TRBJ2-1,many,15,TRBV10-3,CAISESADSYNEQFF,TGTGCCATCAGTGAGAGTGCGGACTCCTACAATGAGCAGTTCTTC
NA,TRBJ1-5,NA,12,TRBV7-8,CASSLASQPQHF,TGTGCCAGCAGCTTGGCGAGTCAGCCCCAGCATTTT
NA,TRBJ2-6,NA,16,TRBV12-3/TRBV12-4,CAIDSVRSSGANVLTF,TGTGCCATCGATAGCGTGAGGAGCTCTGGGGCCAACGTCCTGACTTTC
TRBD1,TRBJ1-1,NA,14,TRBV19,CASRTPYRDSEAFF,TGTGCCAGTAGAACTCCTTACCGGGACAGTGAAGCTTTCTTT